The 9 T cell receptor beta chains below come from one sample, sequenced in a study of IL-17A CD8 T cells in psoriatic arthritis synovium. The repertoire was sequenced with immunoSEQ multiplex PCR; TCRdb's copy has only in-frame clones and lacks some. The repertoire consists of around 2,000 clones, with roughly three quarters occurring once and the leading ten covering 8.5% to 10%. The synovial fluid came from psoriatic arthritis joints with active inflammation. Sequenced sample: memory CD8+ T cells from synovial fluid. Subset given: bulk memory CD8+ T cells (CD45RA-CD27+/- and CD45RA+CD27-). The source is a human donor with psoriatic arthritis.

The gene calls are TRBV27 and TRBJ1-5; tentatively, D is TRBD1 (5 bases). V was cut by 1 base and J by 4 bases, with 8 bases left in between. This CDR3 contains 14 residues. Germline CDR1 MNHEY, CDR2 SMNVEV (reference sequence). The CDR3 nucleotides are TGTGCCAGCAGTTTATATGGGGGTAATCAGCCCCAGCATTTT. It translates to CASSLYGGNQPQHF.

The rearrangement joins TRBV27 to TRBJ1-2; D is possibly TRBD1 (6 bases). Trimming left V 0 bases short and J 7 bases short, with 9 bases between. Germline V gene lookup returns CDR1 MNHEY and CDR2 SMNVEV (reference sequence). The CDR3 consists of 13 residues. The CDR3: CASSLSYRAGYTF. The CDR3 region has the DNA TGTGCCAGCAGTTTATCCTACAGGGCTGGCTACACCTTC.

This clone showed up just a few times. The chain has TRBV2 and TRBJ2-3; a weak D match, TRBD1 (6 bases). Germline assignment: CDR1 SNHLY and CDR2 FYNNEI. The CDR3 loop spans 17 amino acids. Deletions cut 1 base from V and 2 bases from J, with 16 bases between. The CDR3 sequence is CASSEGPGAVYTDTQYF. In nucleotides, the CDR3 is TGTGCCAGCAGTGAAGGGCCAGGGGCCGTTTACACAGATACGCAGTATTTT.

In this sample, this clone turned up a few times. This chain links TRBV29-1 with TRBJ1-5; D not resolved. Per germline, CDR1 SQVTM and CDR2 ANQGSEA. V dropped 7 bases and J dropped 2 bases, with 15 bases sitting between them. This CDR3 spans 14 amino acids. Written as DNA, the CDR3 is TGCAGCGCCTCTTGGGGTAGGGGCAATCAGCCCCAGCATTTT. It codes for CSASWGRGNQPQHF.

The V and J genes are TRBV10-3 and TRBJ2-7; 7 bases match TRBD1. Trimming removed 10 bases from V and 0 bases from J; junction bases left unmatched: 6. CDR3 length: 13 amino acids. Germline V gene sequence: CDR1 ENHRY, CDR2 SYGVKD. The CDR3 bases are TGTGCCACAGAGACAGGGAACTCCTACGAGCAGTACTTC. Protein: CATETGNSYEQYF.

CDR3 residues: CASTAVRGDRNQPQHF. The CDR3 coding sequence is TGTGCCAGTACTGCTGTCAGGGGAGATCGCAATCAGCCCCAGCATTTT. This chain connects TRBV19 to TRBJ1-5; possibly TRBD1 for D (6 bases). This CDR3 contains 16 residues. Germline CDR1 is LNHDA and CDR2 is SQIVND (reference sequence). Trimming left V 7 bases short and J 2 bases short, with 18 bases between. Supplemented by reference TRBV19 and TRBJ1-5, the full variable domain reads DGGITQSPKYLFRKEGQNVTLSCEQNLNHDAMYWYRQDPGQGLRLIYYSQIVNDFQKGDIAEGYSVSREKKESFPLTVTSAQKNPTAFYLCASTAVRGDRNQPQHFGDGTRLSIL.

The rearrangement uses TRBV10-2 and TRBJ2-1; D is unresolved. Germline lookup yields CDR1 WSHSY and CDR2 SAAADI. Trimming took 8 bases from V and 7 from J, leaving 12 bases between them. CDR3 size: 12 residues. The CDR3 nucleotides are TGCGCCAGCGGAATTACGTGGAATGAGCAGTTCTTC. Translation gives CASGITWNEQFF.

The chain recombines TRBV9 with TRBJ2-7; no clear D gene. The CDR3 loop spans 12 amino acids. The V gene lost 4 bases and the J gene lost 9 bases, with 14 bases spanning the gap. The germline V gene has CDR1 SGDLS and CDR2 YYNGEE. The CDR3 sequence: CASSPGTGVQYF. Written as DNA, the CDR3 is TGTGCCAGCAGCCCCGGCACCGGCGTGCAGTACTTC.

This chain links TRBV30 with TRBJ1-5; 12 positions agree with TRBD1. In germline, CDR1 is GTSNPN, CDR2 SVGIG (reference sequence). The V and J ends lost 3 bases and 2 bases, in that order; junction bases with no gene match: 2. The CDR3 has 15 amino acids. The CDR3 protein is CAWSGTGGGNQPQHF. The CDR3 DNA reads TGTGCCTGGAGCGGGACAGGGGGCGGCAATCAGCCCCAGCATTTT.